This T cell receptor beta chain was profiled in a study of brain T cells in children with intractable seizures. The CDR3 runs 15 residues. The germline V gene encodes CDR1 MNHEY and CDR2 SMNVEV (reference sequence). With V trimmed by 3 bases and J by 6 bases, 8 bases remained unmatched. This clone was recorded only once. Generated by immunoSEQ multiplex PCR, the TCRdb table keeps only in-frame clones and is missing some. The data show 110,000 or so clones, roughly 92% seen once. Surgery cases with the highest brain T cell transcript signatures were chosen for sequencing. This clonotype originated in a boy younger than two with hemimegalencephaly and intractable seizures. The material was peripheral blood, obtained at surgery. J is TRBJ1-5 and V is TRBV27; 7 nucleotides align to TRBD1. The chain's CDR3 is CASSFTGAAGQPQHF. Written as DNA, the CDR3 is TGTGCCAGCAGTTTTACAGGGGCCGCGGGTCAGCCCCAGCATTTT.